This entry lists 27 T cell receptor beta chains sequenced from one sample in a study of human T cells and chemical hapten exposure. Noted time point: pre-sensitization, week 0. Treatment described: therapeutic diphenylcyclopropenone sensitization with weekly scalp DPC. One entry per CDR3 protein results from TCRdb running MiXCR on the RACE reads. The sample holds more than 300,000 distinct CDR3 sequences, 4.5% to 5.5% seen once. The sample consisted of whole blood, taken in connection with sensitization to the hapten diphenylcyclopropenone (DPC). Every receptor here comes from a woman between 18 and 29 years old with alopecia areata. Some clones in this sample may be carry-over from other donors' samples.

The rearrangement uses TRBV6-5 and TRBJ1-2; D gene uncertain. Trimming pared 4 bases from V and 5 bases from J, leaving 17 bases between. Germline V CDR1 and CDR2: MNHEY, SVGAGI. The CDR3 sequence is 15 residues long. The CDR3: CASSSTWTGSYGYTF. DNA of the CDR3: TGTGCCAGCAGTTCAACTTGGACGGGCTCTTATGGCTACACCTTC.

This chain links TRBV7-3 with TRBJ1-1; 9 bases match TRBD1. V dropped 2 bases and J dropped 7; count of bases not matched to a gene: 5. The CDR3 totals 14 residues. CDR1 and CDR2 (germline): SGHTA, FQGTGA. The chain's CDR3 is CASSLGPGQGEAFF. The CDR3 bases are TGTGCCAGCAGCTTAGGTCCGGGACAGGGTGAAGCTTTCTTT. Complete variable domain (other parts from reference TRBV7-3 and TRBJ1-1): GAGVSQTPSNKVTEKGKYVELRCDPISGHTALYWYRQSLGQGPEFLIYFQGTGAADDSGLPNDRFFAVRPEGSVSTLKIQRTERGDSAVYLCASSLGPGQGEAFFGQGTRLTVV.

This chain joins TRBV2 and TRBJ1-6, with D hard to call. This CDR3 has 12 residues. Germline values: CDR1 SNHLY, CDR2 FYNNEI. V shed 11 bases and J shed 9 bases, with 14 bases lying between them. Here the CDR3 reads CASHSGSSPLHF. The CDR3 nucleotides read TGTGCCTCCCACAGCGGGTCTTCACCCCTCCACTTT.

This clonotype was recorded at least ten times. The V and J genes are TRBV29-1 and TRBJ1-1; possible D gene TRBD1, 5 bases. Trimming shortened V by 4 bases and J by 3 bases, and 15 bases separated the two germline ends. Germline assignment: CDR1 SQVTM and CDR2 ANQGSEA. This CDR3 spans 14 amino acids. Written as DNA, the CDR3 is TGCAGCGTTGTTGGGCTGGGAGGGGACACTGAAGCTTTCTTT. Its translation is CSVVGLGGDTEAFF.

At least ten counts were recorded for this clonotype. This chain joins TRBV20-1 and TRBJ1-3; D is possibly TRBD1 (6 bases). Germline CDR1 is DFQATT and CDR2 is SNEGSKA (reference sequence). The V end was cut by 1 base, the J end by 0 bases, with 7 bases between. The CDR3 has 14 amino acids. CDR3 loop: CSARGTASGNTIYF. CDR3 nucleotide sequence: TGCAGTGCTAGAGGGACAGCCTCTGGAAACACCATATATTTT.

V and J are TRBV7-9 and TRBJ1-1; TRBD1 matches at 10 bases. Looked up from germline, CDR1 is SEHNR and CDR2 is FQNEAQ (reference sequence). V lost 3 bases, J lost 7 bases, and 8 bases stayed unmatched. CDR3 length: 15 amino acids. The CDR3 region has the DNA TGTGCCAGCAGCTTCAAGGGACAGGGGTTAATTGAAGCTTTCTTT. Protein sequence: CASSFKGQGLIEAFF. Drawing the rest from reference TRBV7-9 and TRBJ1-1, the complete variable domain is DTGVSQNPRHKITKRGQNVTFRCDPISEHNRLYWYRQTLGQGPEFLTYFQNEAQLEKSRLLSDRFSAERPKGSFSTLEIQRTEQGDSAMYLCASSFKGQGLIEAFFGQGTRLTVV.

J is TRBJ2-7 and V is TRBV29-1, with D unresolved. Germline V gene sequence: CDR1 SQVTM, CDR2 ANQGSEA. Trimming took 7 bases from V and 5 from J, leaving 18 bases between them. This CDR3 is built from 13 residues. The CDR3 loop is CSAFAGQTHEQYF. The CDR3 DNA sequence: TGCAGCGCATTTGCAGGCCAGACCCACGAGCAGTACTTC.

Ten or more counts support this clonotype. The chain is built from TRBV4-1 and TRBJ2-1, with 13 bases identical to TRBD2. CDR1 is MGHRA and CDR2 is YSYEKL in the germline V gene. The CDR3 is 18 residues long. V lost 4 bases to trimming and J lost 5 bases; unmatched junction nucleotides: 11. This CDR3 is CASSRQLGTSGANNEQFF. DNA for the CDR3: TGCGCCAGCAGCCGGCAACTCGGGACTAGCGGGGCGAACAATGAGCAGTTCTTC.

This clonotype was detected ten times or more. The genes are TRBV28 and TRBJ2-5; D unresolved. The CDR3 has 12 amino acids. Germline V gives CDR1 MDHEN, CDR2 SYDVKM. Trimming pared 9 bases from V and 0 bases from J, leaving 8 bases between. CDR3 nucleotide sequence: TGTGCCAGTTCTATGTACCAAGAGACCCAGTACTTC. Protein sequence: CASSMYQETQYF.

The J gene is TRBJ2-6, the V gene TRBV4-1, with D perhaps TRBD1 or TRBD2 (6 bases each). In germline, CDR1 is MGHRA, CDR2 YSYEKL. There are 16 residues in the CDR3. Trimming cost V 1 base and J 3 bases, with 10 bases left between them. This chain's CDR3 is CASSQGGAVGANVLTF. CDR3 DNA: TGCGCCAGCAGCCAAGGGGGGGCCGTTGGGGCCAACGTCCTGACTTTC.

The chain joins TRBV20-1 to TRBJ2-5, with no clear D. Trimming took 3 bases from V and 4 from J, leaving 15 bases between them. The germline V gene encodes CDR1 DFQATT and CDR2 SNEGSKA (reference sequence). This CDR3 has 14 residues. CDR3 residues: CSASGYFPSETQYF. The CDR3, as DNA: TGCAGTGCTAGCGGATACTTCCCCTCAGAGACCCAGTACTTC.

The chain couples TRBV23-1 to TRBJ1-6; tentative D call: TRBD1 (5 bases). TRBV23-1 is noted as an ORF with a role that remains uncertain. The CDR3 extends over 16 amino acids. V lost 4 bases, J lost 6 bases, and 16 bases lay in between. CDR3 sequence (DNA): TGCGCCAGCAGTCGCCGACGGCAGGGCCTTAATTCACCCCTCCACTTT. This gives the protein CASSRRRQGLNSPLHF.

In the case of this clonotype: The junction departs from the called germline gene at one end, perhaps through a read error. This sequence joins TRBV10-3 and TRBJ1-6; 8 nucleotides match TRBD1. Germline V lookup: CDR1 ENHRY, CDR2 SYGVKD. The CDR3 is 16 residues long. The CDR3 DNA reads TGTGCCATCAGCGAGTTTACACAGGGGGTGAATTCACCCCTCCACTTT. As protein: CAISEFTQGVNSPLHF.

This clonotype was observed at least ten times. The rearrangement links TRBV6-1 to TRBJ2-1, with 7 bases fitting TRBD1. There are 12 residues in the CDR3. Trimming cost V 10 bases and J 6 bases; bases outside gene matches: 6. Germline lookup yields CDR1 MNHNS and CDR2 SASEGT. In nucleotides, the CDR3 is TGTGCCATCAGGGCAGGGGGCAATGAGCAGTTCTTC. Its translation: CAIRAGGNEQFF.

The chain combines TRBV4-3 with TRBJ2-1; 9 bases match TRBD2. The V gene's germline CDR1 is LGHNA and CDR2 YSLEER. The ends lost 0 bases at V and 5 bases at J; junction bases unmatched: 23. The length of the CDR3 is 22 residues. The CDR3 bases are TGCGCCAGCAGCCAAGATGCGGTGGCTAGCGGGGTAGTTGTGGGAGTTGACAATGAGCAGTTCTTC. Its protein product is CASSQDAVASGVVVGVDNEQFF.

As regards this clonotype: A much larger clone lies a single base off, so this may be a read error. The CDR3 loop reads CAIRITGVETQYF. The CDR3 region has the DNA TGTGCCATCAGAATCACAGGGGTGGAGACCCAGTACTTC. The chain carries TRBV12-3 or TRBV12-4 and TRBJ2-5; 7 nucleotides line up with TRBD1. The CDR3 loop spans 13 amino acids. Unmatched junction bases numbered 10, after V lost 10 bases and J lost 5 bases.

There are many counts of this clonotype. The chain couples TRBV10-3 to TRBJ2-6; TRBD1 matches at 8 bases. Germline V CDR1 and CDR2: ENHRY, SYGVKD. Trimming took 5 bases from V and 2 from J; bases not matched to a gene: 11. The CDR3 runs 18 residues. CDR3 protein: CAISRDRRTSTGANVLTF. The CDR3 region has the DNA TGTGCCATCAGTAGGGACAGGCGGACCTCCACTGGGGCCAACGTCCTGACTTTC.

This clonotype was counted at least ten times. V and J are TRBV6-6 and TRBJ2-3, with D unresolved. The CDR3 extends over 13 amino acids. V lost 0 bases, J lost 4 bases, and 5 bases lay in between. The germline V gene encodes CDR1 MNHNY and CDR2 SVGAGI (reference sequence). DNA of the CDR3: TGTGCCAGCAGTTACTCAGGACCAGATACGCAGTATTTT. Amino acids: CASSYSGPDTQYF.

This rearrangement joins TRBV5-1 to TRBJ2-2; unclear D gene. V was clipped by 2 bases and J by 2 bases, with 10 bases between them. The germline V gene encodes CDR1 SGHRS and CDR2 YFSETQ. This CDR3 spans 15 amino acids. The CDR3 sequence is CASSFEARNTGELFF. CDR3 bases: TGCGCCAGCAGCTTCGAGGCTCGCAACACCGGGGAGCTGTTTTTT.

There are a few counts of this clonotype. The chain joins TRBV4-3 to TRBJ1-2; D remains unclear. Per germline, CDR1 LGHNA and CDR2 YSLEER. The CDR3 contains 15 residues. Trimming cost V 0 bases and J 4 bases, with 12 bases left between them. CDR3 sequence: CASSQDWDSSYGYTF. The CDR3 coding sequence is TGCGCCAGCAGCCAAGATTGGGATTCTAGCTATGGCTACACCTTC.

V and J are TRBV6-1 and TRBJ1-2; 7 nucleotides agree with TRBD1. V was clipped by 4 bases and J by 3 bases; unmatched bases: 11. This CDR3 is 16 amino acids long. The germline V gene encodes CDR1 MNHNS and CDR2 SASEGT. The CDR3 sequence: CASSVAPGQTYYGYTF. The CDR3 DNA follows: TGTGCCAGCAGTGTAGCCCCGGGACAGACTTACTATGGCTACACCTTC.

At least ten counts were recorded for this clonotype. The chain couples TRBV10-3 to TRBJ2-7; perhaps TRBD2 as D (5 bases). The CDR3 loop spans 12 amino acids. CDR1 and CDR2 from the germline V gene are ENHRY and SYGVKD. The V and J ends lost 6 bases and 5 bases respectively, with 11 bases between them. Written as DNA, the CDR3 is TGTGCCATCAGGAACGAGGGTGACGAGCAGTACTTC. It yields the protein CAIRNEGDEQYF.

At least ten counts were recorded for this clonotype. The chain is built from TRBV9 and TRBJ1-2; D gene unclear. This CDR3 is 12 amino acids long. The ends were cut back, 3 bases at V and 4 bases at J, with 7 bases in the middle. The germline gives CDR1 SGDLS, CDR2 YYNGEE. The CDR3 here is CASSAGSYGYTF. The CDR3 bases are TGTGCCAGCAGCGCTGGCAGCTATGGCTACACCTTC.

The chain uses TRBV13 and TRBJ1-1, with D possibly matching TRBD1 (6 bases). CDR1 is PRHDT, CDR2 FYEKMQ, per germline (reference sequence). CDR3 size: 16 residues. V shed 5 bases and J shed 6 bases, with 22 bases lying between them. The CDR3 spells CASSPAGGRGGAEAFF. CDR3 coding DNA: TGTGCCAGCAGCCCCGCCGGAGGGCGGGGGGGCGCTGAAGCTTTCTTT.

The genes are TRBV20-1 and TRBJ2-1; D not resolved. Germline values: CDR1 DFQATT, CDR2 SNEGSKA (reference sequence). V was clipped by 7 bases and J by 3 bases, with 13 bases between them. The CDR3 sequence is 13 residues long. The CDR3 DNA sequence: TGCAGTGTGGGCGGTACGAGCTACAATGAGCAGTTCTTC. Its translation: CSVGGTSYNEQFF.

A few counts support this clonotype. This chain joins TRBV12-3 or TRBV12-4 and TRBJ1-1; perhaps TRBD1 as D (5 bases). The CDR3 is 16 residues long. V was clipped by 6 bases and J by 1 base, with 18 bases between them. The CDR3 reads CASRRLTKTGNTEAFF. The CDR3 nucleotides read TGTGCCAGCAGACGCTTAACTAAAACAGGGAACACTGAAGCTTTCTTT.

This clonotype was observed a few times. This sequence joins TRBV10-3 and TRBJ2-3, with a possible D match to TRBD2 (5 bases). V shed 4 bases and J shed 6 bases, with 17 bases lying between them. Germline CDR1 and CDR2: ENHRY and SYGVKD. This CDR3 has 15 amino acids. The CDR3 loop reads CAISGERLGRDTQYF. The CDR3 DNA sequence: TGTGCCATCAGTGGGGAGCGTTTGGGTAGGGATACGCAGTATTTT.